This T cell receptor (beta chain) was retrieved from a study of cytomegalovirus exposure and HLA in healthy donors. Overall study: Membership in the Caucasian-associated ancestry cluster was found for 75% to 90% of roughly 360 genotyped donors. General observations from the study: CMV serostatus was the sole immune exposure data available. Researchers reported in a later analysis that a missense DCLRE1C variant was tied to TCR beta V- and J-gene trimming. Some TCR beta chains (approximately 180 of them) were listed as cytomegalovirus-associated.

This CDR3 is built from 15 residues. Germline V gene sequence: CDR1 PRHDT, CDR2 FYEKMQ (reference sequence). Losses at the gene ends were 2 bases for V and 7 bases for J; bases not matched to a gene: 7. A multiplex PCR was run with 60 Vbeta primers and 13 Jbeta primers. Using immunoSEQ multiplex PCR, the repertoire was profiled, and TCRdb retains in-frame clones only, with some absent. The data include 100,000 to 150,000 clones; the top ten clones carry less than 3.5%. In the case of this clone: The antigen is undetermined.

The sequenced sample was PBMCs. V is TRBV13 and J is TRBJ2-1; 8 nucleotides match TRBD2. This clonotype was sampled from a man aged 30 to 39 in good health and CMV-seronegative. This CDR3 reads CASSLSDSGANEQFF. CDR3 DNA sequence: TGTGCCAGCAGCTTAAGCGATAGCGGGGCGAATGAGCAGTTCTTC.